Listed here is a single T cell receptor (beta chain). Antigen unknown. Method: immunoSEQ multiplex PCR; TCRdb's copy keeps in-frame clones and lacks some. The sample lists 35,000 to 50,000 clones, roughly 86% occurring once. The data belong to a study of OX40 agonist ivuxolimab in advanced cancers. Study information: Each patient was given ivuxolimab into a vein every 2 weeks, at 0.01 to 10 mg/kg. With a range of roughly 20 to 85, age averaged approximately 54 years, and 65% to 90% were male. The study, taken as a whole, reports: Patients with a partial response at 0.1-3.0 mg/kg had among the lowest clonal expansion.

This CDR3 has 17 amino acids. CDR1 and CDR2 (germline): SGHVS, FQNEAQ. The V gene lost 2 bases and the J gene lost 3 bases, with 17 bases spanning the gap. The TCR sequence derives from an adult with an advanced solid tumor such as melanoma, head and neck, liver or kidney cancer. Sequencing used CD4+ or CD8+ T cells sorted from blood, obtained in a trial of the OX40 agonist ivuxolimab. The chain couples TRBV7-8 to TRBJ2-4; a possible D gene is TRBD2 (7 bases). CDR3: CASSLNQGGASKNIQYF. CDR3 nucleotides: TGTGCCAGCAGCTTAAATCAAGGGGGGGCGAGCAAAAACATTCAGTACTTC.